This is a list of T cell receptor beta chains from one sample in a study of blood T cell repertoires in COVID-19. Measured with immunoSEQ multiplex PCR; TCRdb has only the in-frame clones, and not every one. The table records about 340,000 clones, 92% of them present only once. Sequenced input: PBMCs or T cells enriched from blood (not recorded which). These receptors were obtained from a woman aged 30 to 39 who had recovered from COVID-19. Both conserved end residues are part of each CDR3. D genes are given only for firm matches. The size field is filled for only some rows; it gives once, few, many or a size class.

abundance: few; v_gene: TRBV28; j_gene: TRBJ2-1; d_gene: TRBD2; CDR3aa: CASSLFGLAGSYNEQFF; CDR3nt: TGTGCCAGCAGTTTGTTCGGACTAGCAGGCTCCTACAATGAGCAGTTCTTC
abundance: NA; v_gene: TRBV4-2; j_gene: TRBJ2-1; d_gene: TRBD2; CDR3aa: CASSPSGTSDNEQFF; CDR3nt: TGTGCCAGCAGCCCTTCCGGGACTAGCGACAATGAGCAGTTCTTC
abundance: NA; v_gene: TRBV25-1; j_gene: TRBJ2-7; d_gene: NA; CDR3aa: CASSDDTYSYEQYF; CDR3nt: TGTGCCAGCAGTGACGACACCTACTCCTACGAGCAGTACTTC
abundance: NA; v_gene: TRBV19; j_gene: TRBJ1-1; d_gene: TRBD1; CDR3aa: CASSGQLNTEAFF; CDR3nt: TGTGCCAGTTCGGGACAGTTGAACACTGAAGCTTTCTTT
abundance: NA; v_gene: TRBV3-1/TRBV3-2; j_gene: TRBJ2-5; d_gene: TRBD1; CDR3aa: CASSHYTGGEETQYF; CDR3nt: TGTGCCAGCAGCCATTATACAGGGGGAGAAGAGACCCAGTACTTC
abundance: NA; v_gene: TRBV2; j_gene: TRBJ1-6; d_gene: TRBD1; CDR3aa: CASSEEGQGDSPLHF; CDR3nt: TGTGCCAGCAGTGAAGAGGGGCAGGGGGATTCACCCCTCCACTTT
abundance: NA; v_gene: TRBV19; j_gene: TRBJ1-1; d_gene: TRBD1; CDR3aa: CASSFSPGTGTGTEAFF; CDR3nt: TGTGCCAGTAGCTTCAGTCCCGGGACAGGGACGGGTACTGAAGCTTTCTTT
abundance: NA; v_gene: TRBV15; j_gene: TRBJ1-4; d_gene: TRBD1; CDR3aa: CATSRKKRHDRVNEKLFF; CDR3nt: TGTGCCACCAGCAGAAAAAAACGTCACGACAGGGTCAATGAAAAACTGTTTTTT
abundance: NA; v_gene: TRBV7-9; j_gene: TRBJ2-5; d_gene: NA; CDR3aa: CASSLAELDAETQYF; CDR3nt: TGTGCCAGCAGCTTAGCGGAGTTGGATGCGGAGACCCAGTACTTC
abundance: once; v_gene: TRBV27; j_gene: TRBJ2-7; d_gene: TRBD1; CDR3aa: CASSLHTGGASYEQYF; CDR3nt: TGTGCCAGCAGTTTACACACAGGGGGCGCCTCCTACGAGCAGTACTTC
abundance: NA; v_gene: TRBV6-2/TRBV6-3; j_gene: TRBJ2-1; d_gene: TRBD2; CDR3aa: CASSYEGLATFGEQFF; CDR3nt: TGTGCCAGCAGTTATGAAGGACTAGCGACCTTTGGAGAGCAGTTCTTC
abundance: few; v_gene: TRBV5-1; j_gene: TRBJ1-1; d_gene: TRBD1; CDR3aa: CASTNRGSEAFF; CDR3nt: TGCGCCAGCACCAACAGGGGATCTGAAGCTTTCTTT
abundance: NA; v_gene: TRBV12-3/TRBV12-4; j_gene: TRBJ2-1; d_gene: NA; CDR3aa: CASSSTRDPPQFF; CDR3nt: TGTGCCAGCAGTTCGACTAGAGACCCGCCGCAGTTCTTC
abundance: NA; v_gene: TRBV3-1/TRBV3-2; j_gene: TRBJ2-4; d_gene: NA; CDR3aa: CASSSAQGKIGDKNIQYF; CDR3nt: TGTGCCAGCAGCTCGGCCCAGGGAAAGATTGGGGACAAAAACATTCAGTACTTC
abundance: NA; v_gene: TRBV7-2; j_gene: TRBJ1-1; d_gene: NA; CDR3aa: CASSLGRTEAFF; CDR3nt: TGTGCCAGCAGCTTAGGGAGGACTGAAGCTTTCTTT
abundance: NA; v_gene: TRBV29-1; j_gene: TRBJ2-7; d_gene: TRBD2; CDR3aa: CSVGLGRAYEQYF; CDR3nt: TGCAGCGTTGGGCTCGGGAGGGCCTACGAGCAGTACTTC
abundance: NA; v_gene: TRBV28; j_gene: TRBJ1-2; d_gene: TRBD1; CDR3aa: CASRPSTTGRFGYTF; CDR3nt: TGTGCCAGCCGCCCATCTACGACAGGGAGATTCGGCTACACCTTC
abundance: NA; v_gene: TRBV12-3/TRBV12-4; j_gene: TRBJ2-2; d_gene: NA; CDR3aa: CASGGSDTGELFF; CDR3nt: TGTGCCAGCGGGGGGTCAGACACCGGGGAGCTGTTTTTT
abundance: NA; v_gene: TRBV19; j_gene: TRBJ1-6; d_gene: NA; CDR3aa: CASSSQGWYSPLHF; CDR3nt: TGTGCCAGTAGTTCCCAGGGGTGGTATTCACCCCTCCACTTT
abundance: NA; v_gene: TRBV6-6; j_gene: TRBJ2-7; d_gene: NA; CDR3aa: CASSYPLTLADEQYF; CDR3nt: TGTGCCAGCAGTTACCCCCTGACTCTCGCCGACGAGCAGTACTTC
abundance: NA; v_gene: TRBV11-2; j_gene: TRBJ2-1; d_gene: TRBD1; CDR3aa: CASSPGQGSYNEQFF; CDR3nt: TGTGCCAGCAGCCCAGGACAGGGGTCCTACAATGAGCAGTTCTTC
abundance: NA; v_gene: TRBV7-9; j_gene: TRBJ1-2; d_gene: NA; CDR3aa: CASTPPEDYGYTF; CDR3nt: TGTGCCAGCACCCCCCCTGAGGATTATGGCTACACCTTC
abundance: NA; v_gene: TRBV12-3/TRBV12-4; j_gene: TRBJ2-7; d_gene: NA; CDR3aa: CASSPTGKEQYF; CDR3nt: TGTGCCAGCAGCCCTACAGGGAAGGAGCAGTACTTC
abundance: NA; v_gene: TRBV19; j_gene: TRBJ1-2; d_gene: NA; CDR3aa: CASTSPAGAYGYTF; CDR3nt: TGTGCCAGTACCAGCCCGGCAGGGGCATATGGCTACACCTTC
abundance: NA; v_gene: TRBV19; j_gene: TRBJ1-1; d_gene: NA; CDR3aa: CASSIGHKGNTEAFF; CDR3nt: TGTGCCAGTAGTATCGGACACAAGGGGAACACTGAAGCTTTCTTT
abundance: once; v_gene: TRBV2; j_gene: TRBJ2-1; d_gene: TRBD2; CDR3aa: CASSGSSGLYNEQFF; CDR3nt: TGTGCCAGCAGTGGATCTAGCGGACTTTACAATGAGCAGTTCTTC
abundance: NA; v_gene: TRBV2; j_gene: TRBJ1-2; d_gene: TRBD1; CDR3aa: CASSWGTGNYGYTF; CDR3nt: TGTGCCAGCAGCTGGGGGACAGGGAACTATGGCTACACCTTC
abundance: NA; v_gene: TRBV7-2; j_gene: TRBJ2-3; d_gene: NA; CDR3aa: CASKSGGSPIDTQYF; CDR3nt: TGTGCCAGCAAGAGTGGAGGCTCCCCCATCGATACGCAGTATTTT
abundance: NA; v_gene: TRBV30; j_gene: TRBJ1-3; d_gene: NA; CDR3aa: CAWGIGNTIYF; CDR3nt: TGTGCCTGGGGTATCGGAAACACCATATATTTT
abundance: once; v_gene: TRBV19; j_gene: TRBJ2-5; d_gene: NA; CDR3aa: CASSSGGGLQETQYF; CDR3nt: TGTGCCAGTAGTTCTGGCGGGGGCCTCCAAGAGACCCAGTACTTC
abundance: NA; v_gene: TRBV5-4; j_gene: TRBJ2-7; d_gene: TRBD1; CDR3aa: CASSSRGQGSYEQYF; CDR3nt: TGTGCCAGCAGCAGCCGGGGACAGGGCTCCTACGAGCAGTACTTC
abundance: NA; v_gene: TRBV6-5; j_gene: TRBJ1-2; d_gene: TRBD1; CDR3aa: CASSLGQGALGYTF; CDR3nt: TGTGCCAGCAGTTTGGGACAGGGGGCGCTTGGCTACACCTTC
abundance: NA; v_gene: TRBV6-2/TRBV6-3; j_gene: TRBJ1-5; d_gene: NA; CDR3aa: CASSTPSAGGQPQHF; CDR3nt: TGTGCCAGCAGTACCCCCTCGGCCGGGGGTCAGCCCCAGCATTTT
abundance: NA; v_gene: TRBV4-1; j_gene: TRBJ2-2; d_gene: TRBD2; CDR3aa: CASSRLAGVDTGELFF; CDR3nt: TGCGCCAGCAGCCGACTAGCGGGGGTGGACACCGGGGAGCTGTTTTTT
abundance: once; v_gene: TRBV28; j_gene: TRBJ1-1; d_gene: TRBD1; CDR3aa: CASSPGQPRSEAFF; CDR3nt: TGTGCCAGCAGTCCGGGACAGCCGAGGTCCGAAGCTTTCTTT
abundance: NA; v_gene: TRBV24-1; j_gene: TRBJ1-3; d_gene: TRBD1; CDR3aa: CATPGGPGNTIYF; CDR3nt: TGTGCCACCCCAGGGGGCCCTGGAAACACCATATATTTT
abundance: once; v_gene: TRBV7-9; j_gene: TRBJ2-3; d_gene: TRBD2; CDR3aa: CASRSRFSGKSADTQYF; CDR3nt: TGTGCCAGCAGATCGAGGTTTAGCGGGAAAAGTGCAGATACGCAGTATTTT
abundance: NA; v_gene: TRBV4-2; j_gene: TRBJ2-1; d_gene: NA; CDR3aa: CASSQDLGGDPSEQFF; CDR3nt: TGTGCCAGCAGCCAAGATTTAGGCGGGGACCCCTCTGAGCAGTTCTTC
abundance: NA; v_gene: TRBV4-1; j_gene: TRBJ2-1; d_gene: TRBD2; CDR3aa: CASSQDSGGPFNEQFF; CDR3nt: TGCGCCAGCAGCCAAGATTCGGGGGGGCCATTCAATGAGCAGTTCTTC
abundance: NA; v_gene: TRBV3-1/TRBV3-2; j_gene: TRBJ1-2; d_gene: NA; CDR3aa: CASSREGPYGYTF; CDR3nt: TGTGCCAGCAGTAGGGAGGGTCCTTATGGCTACACCTTC
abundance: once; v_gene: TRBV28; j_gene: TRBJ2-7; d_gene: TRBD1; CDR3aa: CASSLFQGAYEQYF; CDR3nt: TGTGCCAGCAGTTTATTTCAGGGGGCCTACGAGCAGTACTTC
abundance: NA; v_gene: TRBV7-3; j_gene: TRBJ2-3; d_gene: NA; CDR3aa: CASSALGTSTDTQYF; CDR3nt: TGTGCCAGCAGCGCCCTAGGGACTAGCACAGATACGCAGTATTTT
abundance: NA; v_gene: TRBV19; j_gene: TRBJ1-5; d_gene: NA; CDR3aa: CASRQTNGPQVPQHF; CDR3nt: TGTGCCAGTAGGCAGACAAACGGTCCCCAGGTCCCCCAGCATTTT
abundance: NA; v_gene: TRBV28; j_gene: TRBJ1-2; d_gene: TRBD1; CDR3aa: CASSSDTRTGGYTF; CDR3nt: TGTGCCAGCAGTTCGGACACCCGGACAGGAGGCTACACCTTC
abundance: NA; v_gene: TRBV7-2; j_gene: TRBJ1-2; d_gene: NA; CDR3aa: CASSSAQGNGYTF; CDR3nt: TGTGCCAGCAGCTCGGCTCAGGGTAATGGCTACACCTTC
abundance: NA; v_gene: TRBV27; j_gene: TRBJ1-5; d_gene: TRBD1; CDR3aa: CATPDRGNQPQHF; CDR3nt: TGTGCCACCCCGGACAGGGGGAATCAGCCCCAGCATTTT
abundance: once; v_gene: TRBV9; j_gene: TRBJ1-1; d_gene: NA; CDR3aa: CASSTGGGAEYTEAFF; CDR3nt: TGTGCCAGCAGCACCGGCGGGGGGGCAGAGTACACTGAAGCTTTCTTT
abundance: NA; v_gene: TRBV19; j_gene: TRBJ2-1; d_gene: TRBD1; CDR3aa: CASSIGTGGRVDEQFF; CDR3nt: TGTGCCAGTAGTATAGGGACAGGGGGCCGGGTGGATGAGCAGTTCTTC
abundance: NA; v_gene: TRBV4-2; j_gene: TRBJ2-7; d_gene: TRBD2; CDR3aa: CASSQESSSGRPEF; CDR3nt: TGTGCCAGCAGCCAAGAGTCGTCTAGCGGGAGGCCTGAATTC
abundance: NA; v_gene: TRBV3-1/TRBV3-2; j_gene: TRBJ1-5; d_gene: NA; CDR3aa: CASSQDAGLQPQHF; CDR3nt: TGTGCCAGCAGCCAAGATGCGGGGTTACAGCCCCAGCATTTT
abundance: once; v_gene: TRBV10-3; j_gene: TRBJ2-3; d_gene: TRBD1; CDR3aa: CAIRDDRGPDTQYF; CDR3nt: TGTGCCATCAGGGACGACAGGGGACCAGATACGCAGTATTTT
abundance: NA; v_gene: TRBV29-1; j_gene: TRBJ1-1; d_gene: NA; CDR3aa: CSVKQGGSTEAFF; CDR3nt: TGCAGCGTTAAACAGGGTGGTAGCACTGAAGCTTTCTTT